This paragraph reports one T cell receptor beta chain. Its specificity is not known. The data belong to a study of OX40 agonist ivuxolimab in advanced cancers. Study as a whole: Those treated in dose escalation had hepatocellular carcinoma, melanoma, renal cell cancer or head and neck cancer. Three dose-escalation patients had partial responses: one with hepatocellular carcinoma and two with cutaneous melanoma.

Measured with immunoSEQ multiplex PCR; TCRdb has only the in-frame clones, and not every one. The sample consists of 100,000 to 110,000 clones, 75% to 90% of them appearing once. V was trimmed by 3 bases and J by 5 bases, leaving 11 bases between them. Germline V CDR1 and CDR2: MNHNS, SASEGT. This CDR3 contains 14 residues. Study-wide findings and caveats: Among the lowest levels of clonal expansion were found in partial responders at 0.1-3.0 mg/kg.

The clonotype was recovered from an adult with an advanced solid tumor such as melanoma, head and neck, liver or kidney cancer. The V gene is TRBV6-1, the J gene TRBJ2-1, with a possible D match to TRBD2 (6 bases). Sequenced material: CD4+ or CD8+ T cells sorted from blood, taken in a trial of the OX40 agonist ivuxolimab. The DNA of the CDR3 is TGTGCCAGCAGTGAGAGGGCGGGAAACAATGAGCAGTTCTTC. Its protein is CASSERAGNNEQFF.